This TCR beta chain was sequenced in a study of cytomegalovirus exposure and HLA in healthy donors. Findings and limits, study-wide: Overall, around 150 TCR beta chains were annotated as cytomegalovirus-associated. Serostatus for CMV was the only available immune exposure information.

Between the trimmed V and J ends, which lost 2 bases and 6 bases, there was a span of 12 bases. The germline V gene encodes CDR1 MNHNY and CDR2 SVGAGI (reference sequence). CDR3 length: 14 residues. A word on this clone: Antigen unknown.

13 Jbeta primers and 60 Vbeta primers were used for the PCR. Here immunoSEQ multiplex PCR was the method, and the copy in TCRdb shows in-frame clones only, minus some. The sample lists 110,000 to 150,000 clones, about three quarters occurring once. The clonotype originates from a male donor in good health and CMV-seropositive. The sample taken for sequencing was PBMCs. The J gene is TRBJ2-3, the V gene TRBV6-6; D call uncertain. The CDR3 nucleotides are TGTGCCAGCAGTTACCCCTATAAACCTGATACGCAGTATTTT. This gives the protein CASSYPYKPDTQYF.